The table lists the clone carrying this T cell receptor (beta chain) with a few counts. This specimen belongs to a study of CD8 T cells in ankylosing spondylitis. TCRdb reprocessed the 5' RACE reads with MiXCR, giving one entry per CDR3 protein. The sample holds some 140,000 distinct CDR3 sequences, 8% to 9% seen once. This sequence was found in a male donor with ankylosing spondylitis. The sequencing sample was made of synovial fluid, either unsorted or a sorted T cell fraction (not recorded which).

The CDR3 DNA sequence: TGTGCCACCAGTGATTTGGAGCCGAGCGGGGAGCTGTTTTTT. As protein: CATSDLEPSGELFF. The V and J genes are TRBV24-1 and TRBJ2-2, with D uncertain. The CDR3 is made up of 14 amino acids. The V end was cut by 0 bases, the J end by 7 bases, with 8 bases between. The germline CDR1 and CDR2 sequences are KGHDR and SFDVKD.